This T cell receptor (beta chain) was captured in a study of shared clonotypes between healthy human individuals. The study's findings and limits: Clonotypes shared by all four donors outscored non-shared clonotypes in generation probability.

CD8 cells classed as naive were CD45RO-negative and positively selected for CCR7, excluding terminally differentiated effector memory CD45RA+ cells. Method: immunoSEQ multiplex PCR; TCRdb's copy keeps in-frame clones and lacks some. The sample yields about 2.1 million clones, around 95% seen once. On this clone itself: Antigen: not known.

CDR1 SGHAT and CDR2 FQNNGV come from the germline V gene. This CDR3 comprises 16 residues. V was cut by 0 bases and J by 2 bases, with 10 bases left in between. The TCR was taken from a man between 18 and 29 years old in good health. Some clones in this sample may be carry-over from other donors' samples. The gene calls are TRBV11-2 and TRBJ2-2, with D hard to call. The sample comprised naive CD8+ T cells from PBMCs. This chain's CDR3 is CASSLEASRNTGELFF. Written as DNA, the CDR3 is TGTGCCAGCAGCTTAGAGGCCAGCCGCAACACCGGGGAGCTGTTTTTT.